This TCR beta chain originates from a study of cytomegalovirus exposure and HLA in healthy donors. The study ran its PCR with 60 Vbeta and 13 Jbeta primers. TCRdb's table, derived via immunoSEQ multiplex PCR, lists solely in-frame clones and lacks some. The data show around 85,000 clones, roughly 75% seen once. This CDR3 is 14 amino acids long. Looked up from germline, CDR1 is SGHRS and CDR2 is YFSETQ. Deletions cut 3 bases from V and 7 bases from J, with 13 bases between. Specimen: PBMCs. The chain links TRBV5-1 to TRBJ1-4; D possibly corresponds to TRBD1 (5 bases). This receptor was obtained from a man in his thirties or forties in good health and CMV-seronegative. CDR3 sequence: CASSSGTGAEKLFF. The DNA of the CDR3 is TGCGCCAGCAGCTCTGGGACTGGTGCTGAAAAACTGTTTTTT.